One and the same sample provided the 2 T cell receptor beta chains below, sequenced in a study of cytomegalovirus exposure and HLA in healthy donors. PCR was performed using 60 Vbeta and 13 Jbeta primers. Sequencing was performed with immunoSEQ multiplex PCR; in TCRdb, only in-frame clones are kept and a portion is missing. Altogether some 120,000 clones are present, more than 80% being singletons, with the ten largest covering more than 1.5%. Sequencing was performed on PBMCs. The receptors here all came from a man between 40 and 49 years old in good health and CMV-seronegative.

Only one count was recorded for this clone. V gene TRBV18 combines with J gene TRBJ2-7, with a possible D match to TRBD1 (5 bases). The CDR3 extends over 13 amino acids. Deletions cut 4 bases from V and 4 bases from J, with 11 bases between. CDR1 is KGHSH and CDR2 is LQKENI in the germline V gene. The CDR3 reads CASSREQDYEQYF. The CDR3 DNA follows: TGTGCCAGCTCACGAGAACAGGATTACGAGCAGTACTTC. Using reference TRBV18 and TRBJ2-7 for the parts outside the CDR3, the full variable domain is NAGVMQNPRHLVRRRGQEARLRCSPMKGHSHVYWYRQLPEEGLKFMVYLQKENIIDESGMPKERFSAEFPKEGPSILRIQQVVRGDSAAYFCASSREQDYEQYFGPGTRLTVT.

The chain uses TRBV7-2 and TRBJ1-1; 10 bases fit TRBD1. Germline V CDR1 and CDR2: SGHTA, FQGNSA. The CDR3 loop spans 14 amino acids. After removal of 6 bases from V and 5 bases from J, the junction contained 6 bases not matched to a gene. The CDR3 coding sequence is TGTGCCAGCAGAGAGGGGACAGGGGCTACTGAAGCTTTCTTT. Its translation is CASREGTGATEAFF.